The sequence of this TCR beta chain was determined in a study of low-dose radiotherapy and immunotherapy resistance in tumors. As for the study in general: Intravenous administration to patients comprised nivolumab at 240 mg every two weeks and ipilimumab at 1 mg/kg every six weeks. Intravenous cyclophosphamide 200 mg/m2 was given every two weeks, one day before radiation and immunotherapy.

The time point denotes: before trial treatment. Primers used for first-strand cDNA, a TRAV- and TRBV-specific set, covered both alpha and beta chains. The authors ran around 20 PCR cycles to amplify TCRs with a constant-region primer and V-primer adapter. MiXCR, applied by TCRdb to the reads, yields one record per CDR3 protein. Of fewer than 95,000 distinct CDR3 sequences listed, just under 9.5% are singletons. This clonotype was picked up one time. Germline CDR1 is SGHRS and CDR2 is YFSETQ. The V segment lost 4 bases and the J segment 2 bases; nucleotides outside the gene matches: 6. There are 15 residues in the CDR3.

The genes are TRBV5-1 and TRBJ2-7; 10 nucleotides match TRBD1. The origin of this receptor is a male donor with prostate cancer. The starting material was PBMCs, obtained before treatment. The CDR3 loop reads CASSAGQGFTYEQYF. The CDR3 DNA reads as TGCGCCAGCAGCGCGGGACAGGGGTTCACCTACGAGCAGTACTTC.